This is a list of T cell receptor beta chains from one sample in a study of blood T cell repertoires in COVID-19. TCRdb's table, derived via immunoSEQ multiplex PCR, lists solely in-frame clones and lacks some. The sample has roughly 250,000 clones, approximately 90% seen once. Sequencing was carried out using PBMCs or T cells enriched from blood (not recorded which). Receptors were obtained from a woman in her forties with acute COVID-19. Both conserved end residues are part of each CDR3. D genes are given only for firm matches. Size tells how often a clone was seen (once, few, many) or the class of an expanded clone, and some rows leave it out.

clone_size,j_call,d_call,v_call,cdr3_aa,cdr3_nt
NA,TRBJ2-3,NA,TRBV20-1,CSASPLGGGTDTQYF,TGCAGTGCTAGTCCGTTGGGCGGGGGCACAGATACGCAGTATTTT
NA,TRBJ2-6,TRBD2,TRBV3-1/TRBV3-2,CASSRGGTGANVLTF,TGTGCCAGCAGCCGGGGGGGAACTGGGGCCAACGTCCTGACTTTC
NA,TRBJ2-6,NA,TRBV5-1,CASCPGLFSGANVLTF,TGCGCCAGCTGTCCAGGGTTATTCTCTGGGGCCAACGTCCTGACTTTC
NA,TRBJ2-1,TRBD2,TRBV7-2,CASSSWTSGGVGGQFF,TGTGCCAGCAGCTCTTGGACTAGCGGGGGGGTAGGTGGGCAGTTCTTC
NA,TRBJ1-4,NA,TRBV21-1,CARPCFARNEKLFF,TGTGCCCGCCCCTGCTTCGCGCGTAATGAAAAACTGTTTTTT
NA,TRBJ2-1,TRBD1,TRBV12-5,CASGPPPGQRDNRKQFF,TGTGCTAGTGGCCCTCCCCCGGGACAGAGGGATAACCGTAAGCAGTTCTTC
NA,TRBJ2-3,TRBD2,TRBV7-2,CASSLTSGRYTDTQYF,TGTGCCAGCAGCTTAACTAGCGGGAGGTACACAGATACGCAGTATTTT
few,TRBJ1-1,NA,TRBV28,CASSFRFRGGRVGAEAFF,TGTGCCAGCAGTTTTCGGTTCAGAGGAGGGAGGGTGGGAGCTGAAGCTTTCTTT
once,TRBJ2-5,TRBD2,TRBV19,CATSGGGLGETQYF,TGTGCCACGTCTGGCGGGGGGCTAGGGGAGACCCAGTACTTC
NA,TRBJ2-1,NA,TRBV19,CASSRSVQSYNEQFF,TGTGCCAGTAGTCGAAGCGTGCAGTCCTACAATGAGCAGTTCTTC
NA,TRBJ2-7,TRBD2,TRBV30,CAFQAGGSYEQYF,TGTGCCTTCCAAGCGGGAGGGTCCTACGAGCAGTACTTC
NA,TRBJ1-1,NA,TRBV6-5,CASSYSTGTANTEAFF,TGTGCCAGCAGTTACTCTACAGGGACGGCGAACACTGAAGCTTTCTTT
NA,TRBJ2-3,NA,TRBV7-2,CASSLGQGKGDTQYF,TGTGCCAGCAGCTTAGGGCAGGGGAAAGGGGATACGCAGTATTTT
NA,TRBJ1-5,TRBD1,TRBV19,CASSGTGVNQPQHF,TGTGCCAGTAGTGGGACAGGGGTTAATCAGCCCCAGCATTTT
NA,TRBJ2-6,NA,TRBV11-3,CASSFHGKSGANVLTF,TGTGCCAGCAGCTTCCACGGGAAGTCTGGGGCCAACGTCCTGACTTTC
NA,TRBJ1-1,NA,TRBV7-2,CASSLVRGNTEAFF,TGTGCCAGCAGCTTAGTACGGGGTAACACTGAAGCTTTCTTT
NA,TRBJ2-5,TRBD2,TRBV19,CASSIGGRGETQYF,TGTGCCAGTAGTATAGGAGGGAGGGGAGAGACCCAGTACTTC
NA,TRBJ1-1,TRBD1,TRBV5-4,CASSLRQGTNTEAFF,TGTGCCAGCAGCCTACGACAGGGAACCAACACTGAAGCTTTCTTT
NA,TRBJ2-2,NA,TRBV9,CASSQTGELFF,TGTGCCAGCAGCCAGACCGGGGAGCTGTTTTTT
NA,TRBJ2-5,NA,TRBV7-6,CASSLGLVSRQETQYF,TGTGCCAGCAGCTTAGGGCTAGTCAGCCGCCAAGAGACCCAGTACTTC
NA,TRBJ2-1,NA,TRBV7-3,CASSAGQGGNEQFF,TGTGCCAGCAGCGCCGGGCAGGGTGGCAATGAGCAGTTCTTC
NA,TRBJ1-1,NA,TRBV14,CASSPPGMNTEAFF,TGTGCCAGCAGCCCCCCCGGGATGAACACTGAAGCTTTCTTT
NA,TRBJ1-4,NA,TRBV19,CASSIGGLNEKLFF,TGTGCCAGTAGTATCGGAGGGCTTAATGAAAAACTGTTTTTT
NA,TRBJ2-1,TRBD2,TRBV7-2,CASSLVGAGVYNEQFF,TGTGCCAGCAGCTTAGTAGGAGCGGGGGTATACAATGAGCAGTTCTTC
NA,TRBJ1-4,NA,TRBV4-1,CASSQERASDEKLFF,TGCGCCAGCAGCCAAGAGAGGGCTAGTGATGAAAAACTGTTTTTT
NA,TRBJ2-7,TRBD2,TRBV7-9,CASSLALRGSPYEQYF,TGTGCCAGCAGCTTAGCGCTCCGCGGGAGTCCCTACGAGCAGTACTTC
NA,TRBJ1-1,TRBD1,TRBV28,CASSEGQGKNTEAFF,TGTGCCAGCAGTGAGGGACAGGGGAAGAACACTGAAGCTTTCTTT
once,TRBJ2-5,NA,TRBV5-1,CASSPSGETQYF,TGCGCCAGCAGCCCGTCGGGGGAGACCCAGTACTTC
NA,TRBJ2-7,TRBD1,TRBV3-1/TRBV3-2,CASSASDRSPYEQYF,TGTGCCAGCAGCGCTTCGGACAGGTCTCCCTACGAGCAGTACTTC
NA,TRBJ2-3,NA,TRBV5-1,CASRGLGASTDTQYF,TGCGCCAGCAGAGGGCTAGGGGCATCCACAGATACGCAGTATTTT
once,TRBJ1-3,TRBD1,TRBV28,CASSPGTVSSGNTIYF,TGTGCCAGCAGCCCCGGGACAGTAAGCTCTGGAAACACCATATATTTT
NA,TRBJ2-2,NA,TRBV7-9,CASSRNTGELFF,TGTGCCAGCAGCCGGAACACCGGGGAGCTGTTTTTT
NA,TRBJ1-2,NA,TRBV10-2,CASSPEELRSGGYTF,TGCGCCAGCAGTCCAGAGGAACTTCGTTCGGGAGGCTACACCTTC
NA,TRBJ1-5,NA,TRBV28,CASSLLGQGNQPQHF,TGTGCCAGCAGTTTATTAGGACAAGGCAATCAGCCCCAGCATTTT
NA,TRBJ1-6,TRBD1,TRBV9,CASSARGQGRSPLHF,TGTGCCAGCAGCGCCCGTGGACAGGGACGATCACCCCTCCACTTT
NA,TRBJ2-7,NA,TRBV5-1,CASSKDLATSYEQYF,TGCGCCAGCAGCAAGGATCTAGCGACTTCCTACGAGCAGTACTTC
NA,TRBJ2-5,TRBD2,TRBV5-1,CASSLAAGGSETQYF,TGCGCCAGCAGCTTGGCAGCGGGGGGCTCAGAGACCCAGTACTTC
few,TRBJ2-2,TRBD1,TRBV18,CASSPDRGIGASTGELFF,TGTGCCAGCTCACCGGACAGGGGCATCGGTGCTAGCACCGGGGAGCTGTTTTTT
NA,TRBJ2-3,TRBD1,TRBV27,CASSFRQGVDTQYF,TGTGCCAGCAGTTTCCGGCAGGGGGTGGATACGCAGTATTTT
NA,TRBJ2-2,NA,TRBV5-5,CASSWGDSYTGELFF,TGTGCCAGCAGCTGGGGTGACAGTTACACCGGGGAGCTGTTTTTT
NA,TRBJ2-2,TRBD2,TRBV27,CASSFTRGRGGELFF,TGTGCCAGCAGTTTCACTCGCGGGAGAGGCGGGGAGCTGTTTTTT